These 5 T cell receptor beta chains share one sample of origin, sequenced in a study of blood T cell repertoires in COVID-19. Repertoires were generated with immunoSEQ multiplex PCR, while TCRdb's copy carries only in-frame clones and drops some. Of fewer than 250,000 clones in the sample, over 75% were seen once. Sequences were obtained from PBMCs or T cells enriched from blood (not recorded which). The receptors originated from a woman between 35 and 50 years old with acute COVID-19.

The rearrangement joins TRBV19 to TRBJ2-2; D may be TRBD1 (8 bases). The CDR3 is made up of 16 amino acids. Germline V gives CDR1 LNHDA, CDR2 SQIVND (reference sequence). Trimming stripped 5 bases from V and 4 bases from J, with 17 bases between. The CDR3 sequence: CASSRGQGLITGELFF. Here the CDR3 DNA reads TGTGCCAGTAGTCGTGGACAGGGACTAATCACCGGGGAGCTGTTTTTT.

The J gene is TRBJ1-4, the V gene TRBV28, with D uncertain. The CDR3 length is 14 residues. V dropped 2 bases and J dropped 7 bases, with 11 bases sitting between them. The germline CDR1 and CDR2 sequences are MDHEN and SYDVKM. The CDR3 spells CASSLLPHGEKLFF. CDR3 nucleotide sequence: TGTGCCAGCAGTTTACTCCCGCACGGTGAAAAACTGTTTTTT.

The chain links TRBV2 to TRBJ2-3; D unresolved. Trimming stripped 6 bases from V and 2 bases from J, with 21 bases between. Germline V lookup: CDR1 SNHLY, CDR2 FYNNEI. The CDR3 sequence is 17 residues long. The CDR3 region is CASRAYDISKFTDTQYF. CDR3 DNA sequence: TGTGCCAGCAGGGCCTACGACATATCCAAATTCACAGATACGCAGTATTTT.

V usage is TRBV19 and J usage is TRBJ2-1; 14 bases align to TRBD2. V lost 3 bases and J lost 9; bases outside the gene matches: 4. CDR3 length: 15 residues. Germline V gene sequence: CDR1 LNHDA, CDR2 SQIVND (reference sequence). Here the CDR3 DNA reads TGTGCCAGTAGTATCGGACTAGCGGGAGGATTTGAGCAGTTCTTC. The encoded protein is CASSIGLAGGFEQFF.

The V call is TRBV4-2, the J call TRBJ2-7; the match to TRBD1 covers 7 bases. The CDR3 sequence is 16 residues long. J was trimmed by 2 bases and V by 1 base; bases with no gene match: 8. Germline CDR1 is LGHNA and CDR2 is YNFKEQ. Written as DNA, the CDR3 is TGTGCCAGCAGCCAAGTAGACAGGGCGGACCCCTACGAGCAGTACTTC. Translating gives CASSQVDRADPYEQYF.